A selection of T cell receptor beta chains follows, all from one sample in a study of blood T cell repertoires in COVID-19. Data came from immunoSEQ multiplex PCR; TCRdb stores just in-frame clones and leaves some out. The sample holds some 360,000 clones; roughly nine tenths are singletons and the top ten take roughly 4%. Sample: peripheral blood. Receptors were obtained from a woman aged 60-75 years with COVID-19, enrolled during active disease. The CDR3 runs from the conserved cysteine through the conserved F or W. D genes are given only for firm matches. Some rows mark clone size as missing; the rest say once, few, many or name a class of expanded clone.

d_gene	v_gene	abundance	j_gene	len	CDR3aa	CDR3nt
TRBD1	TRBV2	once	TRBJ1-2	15	CASSDKQGFSYGYTF	TGTGCCAGCAGTGACAAACAGGGGTTCAGCTATGGCTACACCTTC
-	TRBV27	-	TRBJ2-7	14	CASSTRTGIYEQYF	TGTGCCAGCAGCACCCGGACTGGAATCTACGAGCAGTACTTC
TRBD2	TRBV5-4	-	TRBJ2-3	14	CAIKSGGLTDTQYF	TGTGCCATTAAATCGGGGGGTTTGACAGATACGCAGTATTTT
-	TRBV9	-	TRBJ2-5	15	CASSATGILQETQYF	TGTGCCAGCAGCGCCACAGGGATACTACAAGAGACCCAGTACTTC
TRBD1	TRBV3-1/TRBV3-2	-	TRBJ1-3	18	CASTLVPRQGPFGNTIYF	TGTGCCAGCACCTTAGTCCCAAGACAGGGGCCGTTTGGAAACACCATATATTTT
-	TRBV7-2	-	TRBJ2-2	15	CASSSLGGYTGELFF	TGTGCCAGCAGCTCCCTAGGGGGATACACCGGGGAGCTGTTTTTT
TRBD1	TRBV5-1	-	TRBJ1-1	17	CASSLVRGGAMNTEAFF	TGCGCCAGCAGCTTGGTCCGAGGGGGCGCGATGAACACTGAAGCTTTCTTT
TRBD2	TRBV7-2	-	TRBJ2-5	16	CASSHRLGGGLETQYF	TGTGCCAGCAGCCACCGACTAGGCGGGGGGTTAGAGACCCAGTACTTC
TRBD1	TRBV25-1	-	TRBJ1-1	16	CASSESFGQGPTEAFF	TGTGCCAGCAGTGAGTCCTTCGGACAGGGTCCCACTGAAGCTTTCTTT
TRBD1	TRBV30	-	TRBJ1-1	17	CAWGRWSGTGPRTEAFF	TGTGCCTGGGGCCGTTGGTCTGGGACAGGGCCGCGCACTGAAGCTTTCTTT
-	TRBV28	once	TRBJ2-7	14	CASRNRGGSYEQYF	TGTGCCAGCAGAAACAGGGGGGGGTCTTACGAGCAGTACTTC
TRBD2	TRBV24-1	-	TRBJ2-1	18	CATSDSSGAGGRRNEQFF	TGTGCCACCAGTGATTCCTCCGGAGCGGGGGGTCGTCGTAATGAGCAGTTCTTC
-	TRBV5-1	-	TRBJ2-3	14	CASSLMLGADTQYF	TGCGCCAGCAGCTTGATGTTAGGGGCAGATACGCAGTATTTT
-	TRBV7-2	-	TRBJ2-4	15	CASSLRRRGDNIQYF	TGTGCCAGCAGCTTACGGCGGCGGGGAGATAACATTCAGTACTTC
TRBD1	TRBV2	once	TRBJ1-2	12	CASSGTGFGYTF	TGTGCCAGCAGTGGGACAGGGTTCGGCTACACCTTC
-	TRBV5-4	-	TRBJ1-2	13	CASSLGQNYGYTF	TGTGCCAGCAGCCTAGGACAAAACTATGGCTACACCTTC
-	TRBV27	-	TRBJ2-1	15	CASSLFLGRYNEQFF	TGTGCCAGCAGTTTATTTTTGGGGAGATACAATGAGCAGTTCTTC
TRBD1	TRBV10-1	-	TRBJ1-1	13	CASSRTGGFEAFF	TGCGCCAGCAGTCGGACAGGGGGCTTTGAAGCTTTCTTT
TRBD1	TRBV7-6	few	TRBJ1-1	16	CASSLYRGATLLEAFF	TGTGCCAGCAGCTTGTACAGGGGCGCCACCCTTTTAGAAGCTTTCTTT
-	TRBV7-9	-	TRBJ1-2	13	CASSLTVGSGYTF	TGTGCCAGCAGCTTAACAGTAGGGAGTGGCTACACCTTC
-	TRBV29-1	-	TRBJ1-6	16	CRVRATAAWARSPLHF	TGCAGAGTACGTGCGACGGCTGCCTGGGCTCGGTCACCCCTCCACTTT
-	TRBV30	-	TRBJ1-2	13	CAWGTAGYYGYTF	TGTGCCTGGGGAACAGCGGGTTACTATGGCTACACCTTC
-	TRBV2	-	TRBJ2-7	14	CASSSQGRGDEQYF	TGTGCCAGCAGCAGTCAGGGCCGCGGAGACGAGCAGTACTTC
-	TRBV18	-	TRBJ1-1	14	CASSRSGGDTEAFF	TGTGCCAGCTCACGAAGCGGGGGGGACACTGAAGCTTTCTTT
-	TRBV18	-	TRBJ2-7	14	CASSPLSPGDEQYF	TGTGCCAGCTCACCACTAAGCCCGGGGGACGAGCAGTACTTC
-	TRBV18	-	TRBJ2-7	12	CASSGQTNEQYF	TGTGCCAGCTCTGGACAAACCAACGAGCAGTACTTC